This T cell receptor (beta chain) was recovered during a study of T cells in Graves' hyperthyroidism and ophthalmopathy. Over 18 months, lack of ophthalmopathy progression marked Graves' hyperthyroidism as stable. Uncontrolled infection, other autoimmune disease, pregnancy and lactation each barred patients from inclusion. Germline V gives CDR1 SGHRS, CDR2 YFSETQ. This CDR3 has 12 amino acids. Trimming left V 6 bases short and J 4 bases short, with 10 bases between. This clonotype was seen ten or more times. Amplification of TCR beta CDR3 regions was performed using RNA transcripts as template. Primed by the HTBI set, a first-round RT-PCR was run on the TCR CDR3. TCRdb re-derived calls from the multiplex PCR reads in MiXCR, one entry per CDR3 protein. The sample lists 250,000 to 300,000 distinct CDR3 sequences, roughly an eighth occurring once.

The receptor comes from a woman aged 40 to 50 with Graves' hyperthyroidism. The J gene is TRBJ1-2, the V gene TRBV5-1; D call uncertain. The specimen was blood. CDR3 sequence (DNA): TGCGCCAGCACCCCGGGAGGCTATGGCTACACCTTC. Protein product: CASTPGGYGYTF.